This entry is about one T cell receptor (beta chain). The data originate from a study of blood T cell repertoires in COVID-19. The CDR3 runs 13 residues. Per germline, CDR1 SGHRS and CDR2 YFSETQ. V dropped 4 bases and J dropped 10; count of bases not matched to a gene: 8. Authors' processing steps: Reference gene primers were amplified, and this amplification served to estimate nucleated cell counts. Sequencing was performed with immunoSEQ multiplex PCR; in TCRdb, only in-frame clones are kept and a portion is missing. V and J calls and clone size are those listed in that table; D and trimming were worked out from the DNA. The sample carries over 70,000 clones, more than 80% recorded once.

The chain recombines TRBV5-1 with TRBJ2-1, with TRBD1 matching over 7 bases. The receptor comes from a woman aged 80 or older with acute or convalescent COVID-19. The sequenced sample consisted of peripheral blood. The CDR3 sequence: CASSLLTGTEQFF. CDR3 nucleotides: TGCGCCAGCAGCCTCCTGACAGGGACAGAGCAGTTCTTC.